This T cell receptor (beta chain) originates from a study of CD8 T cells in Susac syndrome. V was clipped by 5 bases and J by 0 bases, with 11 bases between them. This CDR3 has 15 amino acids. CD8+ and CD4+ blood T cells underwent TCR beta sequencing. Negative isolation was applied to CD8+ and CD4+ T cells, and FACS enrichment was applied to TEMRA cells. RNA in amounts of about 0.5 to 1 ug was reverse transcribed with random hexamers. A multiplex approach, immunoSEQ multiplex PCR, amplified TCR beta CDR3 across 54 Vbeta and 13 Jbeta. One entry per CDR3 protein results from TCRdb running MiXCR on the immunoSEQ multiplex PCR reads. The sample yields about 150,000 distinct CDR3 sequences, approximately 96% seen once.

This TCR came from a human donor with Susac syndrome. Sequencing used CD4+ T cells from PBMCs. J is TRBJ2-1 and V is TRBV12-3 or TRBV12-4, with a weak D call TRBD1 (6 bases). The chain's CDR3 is CASSKGHDSYNEQFF. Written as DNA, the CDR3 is TGTGCCAGCAGTAAGGGACATGACTCCTACAATGAGCAGTTCTTC.